The 8 T cell receptor beta chains below were found in one sample sequenced in a study of T cell responses to AZD1222 COVID-19 vaccine. Produced via immunoSEQ multiplex PCR; TCRdb's table is partial and in-frame only. The data contain some 150,000 clones, 90% to 95% of them singletons. The material sequenced was peripheral blood, taken on day 0 of AZD1222 vaccination. The receptors derive from an adult in good health.

V is TRBV4-1 and J is TRBJ2-7; D call uncertain. This CDR3 is built from 14 residues. Germline V lookup: CDR1 MGHRA, CDR2 YSYEKL. V shed 0 bases and J shed 2 bases, with 8 bases lying between them. CDR3 coding DNA: TGCGCCAGCAGCCAAGACCGAACAGCCTACGAGCAGTACTTC. Residues: CASSQDRTAYEQYF.

V gene TRBV7-9 combines with J gene TRBJ1-4; a possible D gene is TRBD1 (5 bases). The germline V gene has CDR1 SEHNR and CDR2 FQNEAQ (reference sequence). This CDR3 spans 13 amino acids. V shed 4 bases and J shed 8 bases, with 11 bases lying between them. The DNA of the CDR3 is TGTGCCAGCAGCTCCACCGAGGGGGAAAAACTGTTTTTT. Translated: CASSSTEGEKLFF.

The chain employs TRBV3-1 (or the pseudogene TRBV3-2) and TRBJ2-7, with unresolved D. The germline gives CDR1 LGHDT, CDR2 YNNKEL (reference sequence). CDR3 length: 15 amino acids. The V gene lost 5 bases and the J gene lost 3 bases, with 17 bases spanning the gap. This CDR3 is CASSKAPATHYEQYF. Written as DNA, the CDR3 is TGTGCCAGCAGCAAGGCGCCGGCGACCCACTACGAGCAGTACTTC.

This clone appeared a single time. J is TRBJ1-5 and V is TRBV14, with D uncertain. CDR3 length: 13 amino acids. The germline V gene encodes CDR1 SGHDN and CDR2 FVKESK. V lost 0 bases to trimming and J lost 4 bases, with 4 bases between them. CDR3 in amino acids: CASSQDRNQPQHF. The CDR3 DNA reads TGTGCCAGCAGCCAAGATCGGAATCAGCCCCAGCATTTT.

Notes on this clone: Germline and junction disagree at one end, which may indicate a read error. V and J are TRBV28 and TRBJ2-5; TRBD2 matches at 7 bases. CDR3 size: 16 residues. The germline gives CDR1 MDHEN, CDR2 SYDVKM. CDR3 region: CATSRYQVGGQETQYF. The CDR3 DNA sequence: TGTGCCACCAGTCGGTACCAAGTGGGAGGGCAAGAGACCCAGTACTTC.

The chain links TRBV27 to TRBJ1-2; D possibly corresponds to TRBD1 (6 bases). V lost 3 bases and J lost 8, with 13 bases in between. Germline CDR1 is MNHEY and CDR2 is SMNVEV (reference sequence). The CDR3 covers 13 residues. CDR3 in amino acids: CASSLVQTGGYTF. CDR3 in DNA: TGTGCCAGCAGTTTGGTCCAGACAGGCGGCTACACCTTC.

The chain has TRBV6-2 or TRBV6-3 and TRBJ2-5; 12 nucleotides match TRBD1. CDR3 length: 16 residues. With 5 bases clipped from V and 4 bases from J, the junction kept 8 bases outside the gene matches. Germline V gene data show CDR1 as MNHEY and CDR2 as SVGEGT. CDR3 in DNA: TGTGCCAGCAGTAGCCCTGGGGACAGGGGGCCAGAGACCCAGTACTTC. It is translated as CASSSPGDRGPETQYF.

The chain joins TRBV7-6 to TRBJ2-2, with D perhaps being TRBD1 or TRBD2 (6 bases each). CDR1 and CDR2 from the germline V gene are SGHVS and FNYEAQ. The CDR3 runs 14 residues. The V end lost 4 bases, the J end lost 6 bases, and 12 bases lay between the germline ends. CDR3 DNA sequence: TGTGCCAGCAGCTCCGCCGGGGGCGCCGGGGAGCTGTTTTTT. Amino acids: CASSSAGGAGELFF.